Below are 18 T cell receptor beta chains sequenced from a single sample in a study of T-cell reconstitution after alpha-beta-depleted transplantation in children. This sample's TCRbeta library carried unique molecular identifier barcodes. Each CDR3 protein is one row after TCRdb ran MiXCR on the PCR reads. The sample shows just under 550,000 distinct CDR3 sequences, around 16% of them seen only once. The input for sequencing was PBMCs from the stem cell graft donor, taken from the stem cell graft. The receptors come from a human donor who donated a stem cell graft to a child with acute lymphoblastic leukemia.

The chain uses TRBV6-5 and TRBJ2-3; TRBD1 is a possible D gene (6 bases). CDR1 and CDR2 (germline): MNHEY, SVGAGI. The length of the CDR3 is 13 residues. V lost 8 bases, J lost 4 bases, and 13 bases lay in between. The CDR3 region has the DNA TGTGCCAGCCGATCTGCAGGGGCAGATACGCAGTATTTT. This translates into CASRSAGADTQYF.

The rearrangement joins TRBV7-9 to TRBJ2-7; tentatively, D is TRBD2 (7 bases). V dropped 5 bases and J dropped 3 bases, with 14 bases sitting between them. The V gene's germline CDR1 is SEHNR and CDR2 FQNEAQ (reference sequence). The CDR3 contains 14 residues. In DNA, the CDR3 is TGTGCCAGCAGCCCGACTAGCAGGGGCTACGAGCAGTACTTC. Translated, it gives CASSPTSRGYEQYF.

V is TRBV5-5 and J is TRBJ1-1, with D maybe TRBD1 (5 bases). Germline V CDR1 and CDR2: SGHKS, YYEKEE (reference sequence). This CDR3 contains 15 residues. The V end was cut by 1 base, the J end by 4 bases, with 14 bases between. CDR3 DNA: TGTGCCAGCAGCTTGTCCGCTCCTGGGGGCACTGAAGCTTTCTTT. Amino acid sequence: CASSLSAPGGTEAFF.

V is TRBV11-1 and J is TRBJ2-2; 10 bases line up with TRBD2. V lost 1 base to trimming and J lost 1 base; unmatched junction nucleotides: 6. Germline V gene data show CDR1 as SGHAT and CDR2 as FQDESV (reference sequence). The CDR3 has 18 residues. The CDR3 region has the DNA TGTGCCAGCAGCTTAGGTAGAGGACTAGCGGAGAACACCGGGGAGCTGTTTTTT. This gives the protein CASSLGRGLAENTGELFF.

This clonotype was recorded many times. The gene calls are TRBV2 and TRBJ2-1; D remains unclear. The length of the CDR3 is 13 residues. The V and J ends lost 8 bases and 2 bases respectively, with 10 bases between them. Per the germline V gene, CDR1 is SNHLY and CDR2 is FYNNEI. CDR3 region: CASGRSAYNEQFF. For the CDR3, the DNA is TGTGCCAGCGGCCGGTCGGCCTACAATGAGCAGTTCTTC.

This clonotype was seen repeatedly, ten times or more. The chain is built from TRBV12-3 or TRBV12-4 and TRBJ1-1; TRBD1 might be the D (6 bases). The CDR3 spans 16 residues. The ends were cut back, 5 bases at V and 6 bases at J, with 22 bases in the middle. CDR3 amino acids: CASSPDRLPLGAEAFF. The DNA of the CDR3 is TGTGCCAGCAGTCCGGACAGACTACCCTTAGGGGCTGAAGCTTTCTTT.

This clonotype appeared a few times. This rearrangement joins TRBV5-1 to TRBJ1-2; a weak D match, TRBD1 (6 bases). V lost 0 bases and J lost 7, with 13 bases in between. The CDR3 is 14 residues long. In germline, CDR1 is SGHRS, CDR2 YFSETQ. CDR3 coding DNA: TGCGCCAGCAGCTTGGCCCCGGACAGCCTTGGCTACACCTTC. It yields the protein CASSLAPDSLGYTF.

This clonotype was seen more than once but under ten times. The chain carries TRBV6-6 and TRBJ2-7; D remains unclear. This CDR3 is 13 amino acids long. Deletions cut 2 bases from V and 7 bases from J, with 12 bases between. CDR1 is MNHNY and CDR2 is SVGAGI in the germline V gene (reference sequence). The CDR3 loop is CASSYAPAREQYF. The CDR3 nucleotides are TGTGCCAGCAGTTACGCGCCAGCTCGGGAGCAGTACTTC.

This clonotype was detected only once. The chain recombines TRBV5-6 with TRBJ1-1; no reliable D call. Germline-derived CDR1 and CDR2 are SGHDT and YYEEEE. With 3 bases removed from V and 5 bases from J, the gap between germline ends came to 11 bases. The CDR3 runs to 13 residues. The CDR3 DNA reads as TGTGCCAGCAGCTGGAGTTCGGGTACTGAAGCTTTCTTT. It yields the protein CASSWSSGTEAFF.

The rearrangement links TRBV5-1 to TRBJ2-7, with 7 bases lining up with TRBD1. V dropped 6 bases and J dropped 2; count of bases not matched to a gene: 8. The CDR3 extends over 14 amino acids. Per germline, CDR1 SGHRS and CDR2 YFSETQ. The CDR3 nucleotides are TGCGCCAGCACCCCCAGGGGGTGGCCCTACGAGCAGTACTTC. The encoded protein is CASTPRGWPYEQYF.

In DNA form, the CDR3 reads TGTGCCAGCACGTCCTCCTCTAGCGGGAGGGCCCTATACAATGAGCAGTTCTTC. Protein product: CASTSSSSGRALYNEQFF. The V gene is TRBV12-3 or TRBV12-4, the J gene TRBJ2-1, with 12 bases aligning to TRBD2. This CDR3 is 18 amino acids long. With V trimmed by 7 bases and J by 4 bases, 14 bases remained unmatched.

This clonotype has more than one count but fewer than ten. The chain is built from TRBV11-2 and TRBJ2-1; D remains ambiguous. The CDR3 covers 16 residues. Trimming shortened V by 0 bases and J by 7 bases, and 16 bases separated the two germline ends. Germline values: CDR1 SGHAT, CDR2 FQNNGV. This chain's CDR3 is CASSLEGYLASNEQFF. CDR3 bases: TGTGCCAGCAGCTTAGAAGGCTACCTTGCCTCTAATGAGCAGTTCTTC. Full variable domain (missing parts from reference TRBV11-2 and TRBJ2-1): EAGVAQSPRYKIIEKRQSVAFWCNPISGHATLYWYQQILGQGPKLLIQFQNNGVVDDSQLPKDRFSAERLKGVDSTLKIQPAKLEDSAVYLCASSLEGYLASNEQFFGPGTRLTVL.

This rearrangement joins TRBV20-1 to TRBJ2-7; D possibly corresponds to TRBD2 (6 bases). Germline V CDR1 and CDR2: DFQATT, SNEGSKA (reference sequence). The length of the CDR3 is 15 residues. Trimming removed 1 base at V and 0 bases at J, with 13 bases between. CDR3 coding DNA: TGCAGTGCTAGAGCGTGGAGGGTCAGCTCCTACGAGCAGTACTTC. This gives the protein CSARAWRVSSYEQYF.

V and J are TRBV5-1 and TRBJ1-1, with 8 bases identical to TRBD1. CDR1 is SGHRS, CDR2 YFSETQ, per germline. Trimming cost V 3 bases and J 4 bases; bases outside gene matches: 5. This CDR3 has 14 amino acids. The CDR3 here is CASSSTGVGTEAFF. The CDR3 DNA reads TGCGCCAGCAGCTCGACAGGGGTGGGCACTGAAGCTTTCTTT.

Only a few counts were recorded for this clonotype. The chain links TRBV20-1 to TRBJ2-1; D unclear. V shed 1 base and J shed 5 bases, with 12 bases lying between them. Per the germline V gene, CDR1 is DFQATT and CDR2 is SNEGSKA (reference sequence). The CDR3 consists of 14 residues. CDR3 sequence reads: CSARGPEVHNEQFF. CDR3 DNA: TGCAGTGCTAGAGGACCAGAAGTCCACAATGAGCAGTTCTTC.

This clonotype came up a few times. CDR3 protein: CASSLAVDYEQYF. For the CDR3, the DNA is TGCGCCAGCAGCTTGGCTGTAGATTACGAGCAGTACTTC. The chain recombines TRBV5-1 with TRBJ2-7; D uncertain. CDR1 is SGHRS, CDR2 YFSETQ, per germline. This CDR3 is 13 amino acids long. Trimming removed 0 bases from V and 4 bases from J, with 8 bases in between.

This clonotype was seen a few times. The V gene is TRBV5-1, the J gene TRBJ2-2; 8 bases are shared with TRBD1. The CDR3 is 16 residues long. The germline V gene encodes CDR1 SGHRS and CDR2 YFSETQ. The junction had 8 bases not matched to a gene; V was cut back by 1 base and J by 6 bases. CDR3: CASSLMTGAISGELFF. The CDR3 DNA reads TGCGCCAGCAGCTTGATGACAGGGGCGATCTCCGGGGAGCTGTTTTTT.

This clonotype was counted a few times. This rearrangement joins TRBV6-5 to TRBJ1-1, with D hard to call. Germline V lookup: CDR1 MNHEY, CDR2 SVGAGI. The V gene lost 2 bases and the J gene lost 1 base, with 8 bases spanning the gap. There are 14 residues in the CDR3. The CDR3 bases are TGTGCCAGCAGTTACGGGGTGGGGAACACTGAAGCTTTCTTT. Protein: CASSYGVGNTEAFF.